This T cell receptor (beta chain) was observed in a study of T cell repertoires in cytomegalovirus infection (dated by TCRdb to between 2019 and 2020). In terms of the full investigation: Because public TCR beta signatures pointed to carriage of CMV infection together with the matching HLA type, the HLA type of each donor mattered for the analysis. Findings and caveats that apply to the study as a whole: Cumulative frequency of public TCR beta family members discriminated carriers of CMV infection plus the relevant HLA type in this cohort and an independent 352-donor cohort. The ex vivo response was dominated by HLA-C-restricted CMV-specific TCR beta clonotypes, and the single most frequent clonotype in two of eight donors was supplied by these HLA-C-restricted clonotypes.

On this clonotype itself: Its antigen is not yet known. Per-base quality was not reported, and no clone a single base away is much larger than it.

For CDR1 and CDR2, the germline V gene lists SGHDT and YYEEEE. The CDR3 numbers 13 residues from cysteine through phenylalanine. Only the CDR3 portion is preserved as DNA: 39 bases, with reading frame beginning at the first base. Germline trimming: 5 bases from V, 6 bases from J; junction bases outside gene matches: 5. Instrument on record: Illumina HiSeq 1500. TCRdb trimmed public reads at Q25 via fastp, called clones via MiXCR and kept in-frame beta chains. Duplicate CDR3 protein sequences are folded into a single record with the most common DNA and genes. This sample comprises fewer than 700,000 distinct CDR3 sequences, roughly a quarter of them detected only once. The ten largest clones take up 7.5% to 9% of the sample.

The sample comprised CD8+ T cells from PBMCs. The chain is assembled from TRBV5-6 and TRBJ1-1, with 9 middle bases fitting TRBD1. This receptor was obtained from a human donor in good health (CMV status not recorded). Some clones in this sample may be carry-over from other donors' samples. The base sequence is TGTGCCAGCAGTGGGAACAGGGGGCCTGAAGCTTTCTTT. It translates to CASSGNRGPEAFF.